These 2 T cell receptor beta chains share one sample of origin, sequenced in a study of T cell repertoires in cytomegalovirus infection. TCRdb reprocessed the reads with MiXCR, giving one entry per CDR3 protein. Here the sample spans 250,000 to 300,000 distinct CDR3 sequences, over 15% being singletons. Sequencing was carried out using CD8+ T cells from PBMCs. All receptors derive from a human donor in good health (CMV status not recorded). Some clones in this sample may be carry-over from other donors' samples.

This clonotype was detected ten times or more. The rearrangement joins TRBV28 to TRBJ2-1; 8 nucleotides line up with TRBD2. In germline, CDR1 is MDHEN, CDR2 SYDVKM. This CDR3 comprises 15 residues. Trimming at V came to 5 bases and at J to 4 bases, leaving 7 bases not matched to a gene. For the CDR3, the DNA is TGTGCCAGCAGTATTAGCGGGGTTTCATACAATGAGCAGTTCTTC. This sequence encodes CASSISGVSYNEQFF.

The table lists this clonotype with a few counts. The J gene is TRBJ2-2, the V gene TRBV12-5, with D perhaps TRBD1 or TRBD2 (7 bases each). The length of the CDR3 is 17 residues. Trimming left V 6 bases short and J 3 bases short, with 20 bases between. Looked up from germline, CDR1 is LGHNT and CDR2 is FRNRAP. The CDR3 coding sequence is TGTGCTAGTGGCCCTGATCCCAGGGGGGGGGACACCGGGGAGCTGTTTTTT. Translation gives CASGPDPRGGDTGELFF.